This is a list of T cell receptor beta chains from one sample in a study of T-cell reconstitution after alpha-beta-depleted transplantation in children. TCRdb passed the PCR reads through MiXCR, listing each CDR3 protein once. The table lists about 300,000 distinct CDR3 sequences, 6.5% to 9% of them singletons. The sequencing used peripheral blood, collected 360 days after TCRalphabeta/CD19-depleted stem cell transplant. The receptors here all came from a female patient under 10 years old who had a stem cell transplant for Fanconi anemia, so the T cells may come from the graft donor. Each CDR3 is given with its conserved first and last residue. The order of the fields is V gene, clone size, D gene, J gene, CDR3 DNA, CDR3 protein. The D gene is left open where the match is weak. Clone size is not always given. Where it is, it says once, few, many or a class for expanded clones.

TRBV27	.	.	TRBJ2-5	TGTGCCAGCAGTAATAACCCTCGACAGCCCACGTCCACAGAGACCCAGTACTTC	CASSNNPRQPTSTETQYF
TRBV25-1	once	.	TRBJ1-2	TGTGCCAGCAGTGAATATAAGCGGGGAATGGGTAACTATGGCTACACCTTC	CASSEYKRGMGNYGYTF
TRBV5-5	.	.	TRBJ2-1	TGTGCCAGCAGCTGGACCGAGGGGGCGGGGCGGTACAATGAGCAGTTCTTC	CASSWTEGAGRYNEQFF
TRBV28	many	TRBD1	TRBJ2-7	TGTGCCAGCAGTTTGGACAGGCCCTACGAGCAGTACTTC	CASSLDRPYEQYF
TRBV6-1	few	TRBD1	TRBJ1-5	TGTGCCAGTCAACAGGGGGCCGTCAATCAGCCCCAGCATTTT	CASQQGAVNQPQHF
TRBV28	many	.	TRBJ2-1	TGTGCCAGCAGTTTACCTTACCTCCAGGGAGCAATCTACAATGAGCAGTTCTTC	CASSLPYLQGAIYNEQFF
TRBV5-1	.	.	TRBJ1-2	TGCGCCAGCAGGGGGGGGCCCGATGGCTACACCTTC	CASRGGPDGYTF
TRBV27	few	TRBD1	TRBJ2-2	TGTGCCAGCAGTTTAGATTCCCGGACAGGACTCACCGGGGAGCTGTTTTTT	CASSLDSRTGLTGELFF
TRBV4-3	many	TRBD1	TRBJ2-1	TGCGCCAGCAGCCAGGGACAGTACAATGAGCAGTTCTTC	CASSQGQYNEQFF
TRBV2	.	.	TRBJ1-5	TGTGCCAGCAGTGAACGGGTTAGGAGCAATCAGCCCCAGCATTTT	CASSERVRSNQPQHF
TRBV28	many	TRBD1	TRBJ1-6	TGTGCCAGTGACAGGGAGTCGTATAATTCACCCCTCCACTTT	CASDRESYNSPLHF
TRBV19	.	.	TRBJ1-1	TGTGCCAGTAGTATCTTCGGGGGGCTGAACACTGAAGCTTTCTTT	CASSIFGGLNTEAFF
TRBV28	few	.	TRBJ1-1	TGTGCCAGCAGTTCCTCCGGGGGCGCTGAAGCTTTCTTT	CASSSSGGAEAFF
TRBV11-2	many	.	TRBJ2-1	TGTGCCAGCAGCTACTGGTTAACTGAGCAGTTCTTC	CASSYWLTEQFF
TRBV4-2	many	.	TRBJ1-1	TGTGCCAGCAGAAGAAGAGGCGGGGAACAAGGGACTGAAGCTTTCTTT	CASRRRGGEQGTEAFF
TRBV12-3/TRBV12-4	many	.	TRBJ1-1	TGTGCCAGCAGTTCCCTAAGGGTAGGTGGCACTGAAGCTTTCTTT	CASSSLRVGGTEAFF
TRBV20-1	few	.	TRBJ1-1	TGCAGTGCTAGATGGGGGACTGAAGCTTTCTTT	CSARWGTEAFF
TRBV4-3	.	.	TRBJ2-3	TGCGCCAGCAGCCAAGAACGGTACACAGATACGCAGTATTTT	CASSQERYTDTQYF
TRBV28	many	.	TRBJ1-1	TGTGCCAGCCGGTGGGACACTGAAGCTTTCTTT	CASRWDTEAFF
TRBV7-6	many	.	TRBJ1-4	TGTGCCAGCAGCTCAAACCATAGGGGTCTCGAGAAACTGTTTTTT	CASSSNHRGLEKLFF
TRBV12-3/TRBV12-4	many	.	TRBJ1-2	TGTGCCAGCAGTTTAGGGGGACTCCCCTACACCTTC	CASSLGGLPYTF
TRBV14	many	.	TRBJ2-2	TGTGCCAGCAGCCAGGTCCAGAACGGGGAGCTGTTTTTT	CASSQVQNGELFF
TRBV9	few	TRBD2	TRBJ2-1	TGTGCCAGCACGACTAGCGGGGGGAGGTACAATGAGCAGTTCTTC	CASTTSGGRYNEQFF
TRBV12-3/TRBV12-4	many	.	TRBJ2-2	TGTGCCAGCAGCCCCGGTGGGGCGAACACCGGGGAGCTGTTTTTT	CASSPGGANTGELFF
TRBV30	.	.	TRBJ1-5	TGTGCCTGGAGTGTACGGGGGGGATCGAATCAGCCCCAGCATTTT	CAWSVRGGSNQPQHF
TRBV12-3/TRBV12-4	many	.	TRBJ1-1	TGTGCCAGCAGTTTTAGCAGGGCCACTGAAGCTTTCTTT	CASSFSRATEAFF
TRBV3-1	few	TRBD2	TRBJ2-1	TGTGCCAGCAGCCAAGACAATCTAGCGGGGGGCTCCTACAATGAGCAGTTCTTC	CASSQDNLAGGSYNEQFF
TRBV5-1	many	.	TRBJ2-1	TGCGCCAGCAGCGCCCGGGACGTCAATGAGCAGTTCTTC	CASSARDVNEQFF
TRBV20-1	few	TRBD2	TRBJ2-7	TGCAGTGCTAGAGGGACCGAGCTACCGGGACTAGCGGGGGCTCAGTACGAGCAGTACTTC	CSARGTELPGLAGAQYEQYF
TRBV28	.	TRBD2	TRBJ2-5	TGTGCCAGCCCCGGGACTAGGGGATTCGGAACGGAGACCCAGTACTTC	CASPGTRGFGTETQYF
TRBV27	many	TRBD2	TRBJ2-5	TGTGCCAGCAGTTTATTCCCCGCGGCTAGCGGACAAGAGACCCAGTACTTC	CASSLFPAASGQETQYF
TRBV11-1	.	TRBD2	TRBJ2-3	TGTGCCAGCGGCGACGGATTTGCCGGGACTAGCCTCACAGATACGCAGTATTTT	CASGDGFAGTSLTDTQYF
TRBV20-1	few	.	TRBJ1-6	TGCAGTGCTAGAGGGGGGCTAGGTTCACCCCTCCACTTT	CSARGGLGSPLHF
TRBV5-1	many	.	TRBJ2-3	TGCGCCAGCAGCTCCGGGACCGACACAGATACGCAGTATTTT	CASSSGTDTDTQYF
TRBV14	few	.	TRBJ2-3	TGTGCCAGCAGCCAAGGCCGTTGGAGCACAGATACGCAGTATTTT	CASSQGRWSTDTQYF
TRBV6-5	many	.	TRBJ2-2	TGTGCCAGCAGTTACTCTTCCCCCTCCACCGGGGAGCTGTTTTTT	CASSYSSPSTGELFF
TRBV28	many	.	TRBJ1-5	TGTGCCAGCAGTTTGCTAGGTTCGAATCAGCCCCAGCATTTT	CASSLLGSNQPQHF
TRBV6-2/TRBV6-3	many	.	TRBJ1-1	TGTGCCATAGCGTTAGGCACTGAAGCTTTCTTT	CAIALGTEAFF
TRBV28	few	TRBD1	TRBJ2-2	TGTGCCAGCAGTTTAGAGTCCCCACAGGGGGCCGGGGAGCTGTTTTTT	CASSLESPQGAGELFF
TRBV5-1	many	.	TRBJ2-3	TGCGCCAGCAGCTCTCAGGGGGATACGCAGTATTTT	CASSSQGDTQYF